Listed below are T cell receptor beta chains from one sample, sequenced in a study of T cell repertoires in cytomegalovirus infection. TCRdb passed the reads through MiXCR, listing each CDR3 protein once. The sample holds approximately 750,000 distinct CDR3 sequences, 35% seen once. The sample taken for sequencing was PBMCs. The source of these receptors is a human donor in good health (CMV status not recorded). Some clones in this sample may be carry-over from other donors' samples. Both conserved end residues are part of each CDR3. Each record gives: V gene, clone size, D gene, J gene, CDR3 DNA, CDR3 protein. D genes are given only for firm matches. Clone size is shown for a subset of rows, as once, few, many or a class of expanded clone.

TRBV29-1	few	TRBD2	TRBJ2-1	TGCAGCGCTGGGGAGGGGACTAGTCGGAGGAGTGAGCAGTTCTTC	CSAGEGTSRRSEQFF
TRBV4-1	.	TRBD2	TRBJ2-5	TGCGCCAGCAGACAAACAGTAGGACTAGCAGGGGAGACCCAGTACTTC	CASRQTVGLAGETQYF
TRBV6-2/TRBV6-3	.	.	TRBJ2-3	TGTGCCAGCAGTAACCCCTCGAGTACGCAGTATTTT	CASSNPSSTQYF
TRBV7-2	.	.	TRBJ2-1	TGTGCCAGCAGTCGTGGGCCTTTTGGGGGGAGTGAGCAGTTCTTC	CASSRGPFGGSEQFF
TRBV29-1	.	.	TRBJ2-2	TGCAGCGTTGAAGATCAGGGAAGGGTGACCGGGGAGCTGTTTTTT	CSVEDQGRVTGELFF
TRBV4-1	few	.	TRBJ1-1	TGCGCCAGCAGCCCCTCAATGGGGGGGTCCCGGTCCACTGAAGCTTTCTTT	CASSPSMGGSRSTEAFF
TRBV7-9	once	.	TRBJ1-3	TGTGCCAGCAGCCCCAAGGGAGAGGCTGGAAACACCATATATTTT	CASSPKGEAGNTIYF
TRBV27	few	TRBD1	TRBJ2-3	TGTGCCAGCAGTTTATGGTCCGGGACAGCTAGCACAGATACGCAGTATTTT	CASSLWSGTASTDTQYF
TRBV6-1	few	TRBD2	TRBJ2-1	TGTGCCAGCACGAGCGGGAGATCCTACAATGAGCAGTTCTTC	CASTSGRSYNEQFF
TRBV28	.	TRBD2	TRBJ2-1	TGTGCCAGCAGTTTTAGCGGGCCTGAAATCAATGAGCAGTTCTTC	CASSFSGPEINEQFF
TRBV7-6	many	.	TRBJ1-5	TGTGCCAGCAGCTTATTCGGCCGCCCAAGAGATCAGCCCCAGCATTTT	CASSLFGRPRDQPQHF
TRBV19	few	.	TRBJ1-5	TGTGCCAGTGAAGAAGGAAATCAGCCCCAGCATTTT	CASEEGNQPQHF
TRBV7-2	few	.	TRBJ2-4	TGTGCCAGCAGCTGGGGTACGGAGAACATTCAGTACTTC	CASSWGTENIQYF
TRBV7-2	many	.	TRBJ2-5	TGTGCCAGCAGCCGTTACTCGGAGACCCAGTACTTC	CASSRYSETQYF
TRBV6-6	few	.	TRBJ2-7	TGTGCCAGCAAGAGGGGAGATACCTACGAGCAGTACTTC	CASKRGDTYEQYF
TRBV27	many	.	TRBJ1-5	TGTGCCAGCAGTTTGACAGTTTATAGCAATCAGCCCCAGCATTTT	CASSLTVYSNQPQHF
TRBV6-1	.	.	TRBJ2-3	TGTGCCAGCAGTGAAAAGGTTTCCCCTAGCACAGATACGCAGTATTTT	CASSEKVSPSTDTQYF
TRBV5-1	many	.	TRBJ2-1	TGCGCCAGCCATCCCGGCCAAAGGGGCCATGAGCAGTTCTTC	CASHPGQRGHEQFF
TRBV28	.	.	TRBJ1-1	TGTGCCAGCAGTCGAGGACAAATTGAAGCTTTCTTT	CASSRGQIEAFF
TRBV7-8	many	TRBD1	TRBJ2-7	TGTGCCAGCAGCTTAGAGGGACAGGGGGCATACGAGCAGTACTTC	CASSLEGQGAYEQYF
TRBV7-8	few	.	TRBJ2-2	TGTGCCAGCAGCAAAACCGGGGAGCTGTTTTTT	CASSKTGELFF
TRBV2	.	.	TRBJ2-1	TGTGCCAGCAGTGGGGGCTGGAACAGCTCCTACAATGAGCAGTTCTTC	CASSGGWNSSYNEQFF
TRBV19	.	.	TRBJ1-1	TGTGCCAGTCGCAACCCGGGCAGGCTTGAAGCTTTCTTT	CASRNPGRLEAFF
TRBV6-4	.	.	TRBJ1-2	TGTGCCAGCAGCCCCCGTGAGGGGTTAAGTGGAGGCTACACCTTC	CASSPREGLSGGYTF
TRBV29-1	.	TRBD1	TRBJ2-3	TGCAGCGTTTTACTGGGGACAGGACTCACAGATACGCAGTATTTT	CSVLLGTGLTDTQYF
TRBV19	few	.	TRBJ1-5	TGTGCCAGTAGTATTAGGTCAGGGGATGGCAATCAGCCCCAGCATTTT	CASSIRSGDGNQPQHF
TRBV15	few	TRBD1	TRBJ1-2	TGTGCCACCAGCAGAGATCGGACAGGGATTGGCTACACCTTC	CATSRDRTGIGYTF
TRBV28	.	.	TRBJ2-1	TGTGCCAGCATTCCGGGCGGAAGACAGGCTGCCTACAATGAGCAGTTCTTC	CASIPGGRQAAYNEQFF
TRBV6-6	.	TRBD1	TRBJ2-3	TGTGCCAGCAGTTACCCGACAGGGGAAGTGGGGGGTACGCAGTATTTT	CASSYPTGEVGGTQYF
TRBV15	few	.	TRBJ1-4	TGTGCCACCAGCAGAGTAGACACGGAGGCGCCTGAAAAACTGTTTTTT	CATSRVDTEAPEKLFF
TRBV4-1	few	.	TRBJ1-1	TGCGCCAGCAGCCAAGATGGGGTCGTGTACACTGAAGCTTTCTTT	CASSQDGVVYTEAFF
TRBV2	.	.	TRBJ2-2	TGTGCCAGCATGGACCGGGAGCTGTTTTTT	CASMDRELFF
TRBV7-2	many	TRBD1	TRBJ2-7	TGTGCCAGCAGCCAGACGGGACAGGAAAGCTCCTACGAGCAGTACTTC	CASSQTGQESSYEQYF
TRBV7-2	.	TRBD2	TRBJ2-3	TGTTCCAGCAGCTTAGCCAGCGGGATCACAGATACGCAGTATTTT	CSSSLASGITDTQYF
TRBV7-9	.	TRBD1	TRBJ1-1	TGTGCCAGCAGCTTAGTACAGGGGATGGCTTTCTTT	CASSLVQGMAFF
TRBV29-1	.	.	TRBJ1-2	TGCAGCGTATGGGAAAACTATGGCTACACCTTC	CSVWENYGYTF
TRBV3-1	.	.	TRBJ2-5	TGTGCCAGCAGCCAAGTCTCTAGCGACGAGACCCAGTACTTC	CASSQVSSDETQYF
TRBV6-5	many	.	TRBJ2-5	TGTGCCAGCAGTTACTCGGACAGACAAGAGACCCAGTACTTC	CASSYSDRQETQYF
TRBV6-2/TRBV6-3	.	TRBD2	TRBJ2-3	TGTGCCAGCAGTTACTTGGCGGCTAGCGGGAGGGCCATGGATACGCAGTATTTT	CASSYLAASGRAMDTQYF
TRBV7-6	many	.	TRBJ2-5	TGTGCCAGCAGGACGGCGGGGCTAGAGACCCAGTACTTC	CASRTAGLETQYF